The 16 T cell receptor beta chains in this list originate from one sample, sequenced in a study of immune evolution from preneoplasia to lung adenocarcinoma (dated by TCRdb to the early 2020s). Preparation of the library involved the immunoSEQ multiplex PCR assay. In TCRdb, the immuneACCESS table is reduced to in-frame sequences with V and J assigned. These tables do not hold every clone; where another copy was compared, an unresolved V gene accounts for under half, and the others remain unexplained. Here the sample has under 5,000 clones; 70% to 80% occur a single time. The ten most abundant clones make up approximately 8.1% of the sample. The specimen was FFPE adjacent normal lung tissue. The receptors shown here come from a person aged 55-85 years with lung adenocarcinoma.

The CDR3 bases are TGTGCCAGCAGTCCACGGGACAGCTCCTTCTACGAGCAGTACTTC. Translated: CASSPRDSSFYEQYF. The chain joins TRBV9 to TRBJ2-7, with 7 nucleotides matching TRBD1. Per germline, CDR1 SGDLS and CDR2 YYNGEE. V dropped 5 bases and J dropped 3; count of bases not matched to a gene: 11. The CDR3 has 15 residues.

The V call is TRBV11-3, the J call TRBJ2-1, with TRBD1 matching 9 bases. The CDR3 is 15 amino acids. In germline, CDR1 is SGHNT, CDR2 YENEEA. Germline trimming cut 7 bases from V and 9 bases from J; bases unmatched to any gene: 13. The CDR3: CASTSQGALDIEQFF. CDR3 nucleotides: TGTGCCAGCACTTCACAGGGGGCGTTGGACATTGAGCAGTTCTTC.

The chain combines TRBV7-9 with TRBJ1-1, with D unresolved. Germline V gives CDR1 SEHNR, CDR2 FQNEAQ (reference sequence). V lost 5 bases and J lost 1, with 20 bases in between. The CDR3 is 17 residues long. Here the CDR3 reads CASSHPDRRRTNTEAFF. CDR3 nucleotide sequence: TGTGCCAGCAGCCACCCCGATCGACGGAGGACGAACACTGAAGCTTTCTTT.

The J gene is TRBJ2-1, the V gene TRBV30; tentative D call: TRBD2 (6 bases). Germline V gene sequence: CDR1 GTSNPN, CDR2 SVGIG (reference sequence). CDR3 length: 13 amino acids. V was shortened by 1 base and J by 5 bases, with 9 bases between the two germline ends. The CDR3 coding sequence is TGTGCCTGGAGTGAGACTAGACACAATGAGCAGTTCTTC. It translates to CAWSETRHNEQFF.

The rearrangement links TRBV30 to TRBJ2-1, with 8 bases aligning to TRBD1. The V and J ends lost 5 bases and 9 bases, in that order; junction bases with no gene match: 9. Germline V gene sequence: CDR1 GTSNPN, CDR2 SVGIG (reference sequence). The CDR3 totals 13 residues. The CDR3 DNA is TGTGCCTGGGGACAGGGACCCGACATTGAGCAGTTCTTC. Its protein is CAWGQGPDIEQFF.

This sequence joins TRBV28 and TRBJ2-7; no clear D gene. The V gene lost 7 bases and the J gene lost 9 bases, with 19 bases spanning the gap. In germline, CDR1 is MDHEN, CDR2 SYDVKM. The CDR3 length is 13 residues. The CDR3 region has the DNA TGTGCCAGCACCGCCGGAGCTACTACTTGGCAGTACTTC. This translates into CASTAGATTWQYF.

Only one count was recorded for this clone. This rearrangement joins TRBV30 to TRBJ1-1; D call uncertain. Germline loops: CDR1 GTSNPN, CDR2 SVGIG (reference sequence). Trimming took 5 bases from V and 1 from J, leaving 14 bases between them. The CDR3 contains 14 residues. This CDR3 reads CAWGSGISNTEAFF. CDR3 nucleotide sequence: TGTGCCTGGGGGAGCGGAATCTCGAACACTGAAGCTTTCTTT.

The rearrangement uses TRBV5-1 and TRBJ2-7, with D unclear. This CDR3 has 13 residues. Per germline, CDR1 SGHRS and CDR2 YFSETQ. Deletions cut 7 bases from V and 4 bases from J, with 15 bases between. Here the CDR3 DNA reads TGCGCCAGCCGAATGGGGTGGGGTTACGAGCAGTACTTC. Its protein product is CASRMGWGYEQYF.

The V call is TRBV23-1, the J call TRBJ2-7; weak D call: TRBD2 (5 bases). TRBV23-1 counts as an open reading frame of uncertain function. With 5 bases removed from V and 3 bases from J, the gap between germline ends came to 20 bases. This CDR3 has 16 amino acids. CDR3: CASSRQLLAGGYEQYF. In DNA form, the CDR3 reads TGCGCCAGCAGTAGGCAGTTGTTGGCGGGCGGCTACGAGCAGTACTTC.

The chain carries TRBV23-1 and TRBJ2-5; maybe TRBD1 (6 bases). TRBV23-1 falls under the ORF class, with uncertain function. V gave up 1 base and J gave up 5 bases, with 11 bases separating them. The CDR3 runs 14 residues. The CDR3: CASSQYRAGETQYF. CDR3 DNA: TGCGCCAGCAGTCAATACAGGGCGGGTGAGACCCAGTACTTC.

The V and J genes are TRBV6-1 and TRBJ1-5; tentatively, D is TRBD1 (5 bases). Germline V gene lookup returns CDR1 MNHNS and CDR2 SASEGT. V was pared by 2 bases and J by 7 bases, with 12 bases between. CDR3 size: 14 residues. CDR3 DNA: TGTGCCAGCAGTGAACGTGGGCAGGGACAGCCCCAGCATTTT. Encoded protein: CASSERGQGQPQHF.

This sequence joins TRBV6-4 and TRBJ2-5; 8 bases line up with TRBD1. Trimming removed 2 bases from V and 5 bases from J; junction bases left unmatched: 10. In germline, CDR1 is MRHNA, CDR2 SNTAGT. This CDR3 is built from 16 residues. The CDR3 region is CASSDPLIQGEETQYF. The CDR3 DNA reads as TGTGCCAGCAGTGACCCCCTTATACAGGGGGAGGAGACCCAGTACTTC.

CDR3 nucleotides: TGTGCCAGCAGTTCAAAGCGGGCTAGCTCCTACAATGAGCAGTTCTTC. This sequence encodes CASSSKRASSYNEQFF. The rearrangement uses TRBV6-5 and TRBJ2-1; a possible D gene is TRBD2 (6 bases). CDR1 and CDR2 from the germline V gene are MNHEY and SVGAGI. V dropped 4 bases and J dropped 0 bases, with 13 bases sitting between them. The CDR3 contains 16 residues.

This chain uses TRBV27 with TRBJ2-3, with 8 bases matching TRBD1. The germline CDR1 and CDR2 sequences are MNHEY and SMNVEV (reference sequence). This CDR3 region has 14 residues. After removal of 6 bases from V and 5 bases from J, the junction contained 7 bases not matched to a gene. The CDR3 coding sequence is TGTGCCAGCAGGTGGACAGGGTCGGAAGATACGCAGTATTTT. Its translation is CASRWTGSEDTQYF.

This clone was seen a single time. This same CDR3 is encoded by further DNA sequences in the sample. The chain combines TRBV19 with TRBJ1-1; D not certain. CDR1 LNHDA and CDR2 SQIVND come from the germline V gene (reference sequence). The CDR3 consists of 14 residues. V was shortened by 3 bases and J by 1 base, with 9 bases between the two germline ends. CDR3 in amino acids: CASSIGRPNTEAFF. CDR3 DNA sequence: TGTGCCAGTAGTATTGGAAGACCGAACACTGAAGCTTTCTTT.

The chain joins TRBV19 to TRBJ2-4; D might be TRBD1 (5 bases). Trimming cost V 4 bases and J 3 bases, with 13 bases left between them. Germline V gene lookup returns CDR1 LNHDA and CDR2 SQIVND (reference sequence). CDR3 size: 15 residues. As DNA, the CDR3 is TGTGCCAGTAGTACCCTGGGGCTGGGCAAAAACATTCAGTACTTC. Its protein is CASSTLGLGKNIQYF.